In this sample, the clone carrying this T cell receptor (beta chain) turned up a few times. The data are from a study of blood T cell repertoires in COVID-19. Study context: Specimens from acute and convalescent COVID-19 originated in the United States, Italy and Spain.

The CDR3 is 15 residues long. The germline V gene has CDR1 MNHNY and CDR2 SVGAGI (reference sequence). Trimming cost V 5 bases and J 6 bases; bases outside gene matches: 7. Libraries were prepared by immunoSEQ multiplex PCR; TCRdb keeps only in-frame clonotypes and omits some of them. The repertoire holds about 300,000 clones, 85% seen once, with about 2% in the top ten. This TCR was sampled from a woman in her twenties or thirties who had been exposed to COVID-19. The specimen was PBMCs or T cells enriched from blood (not recorded which). The chain links TRBV6-6 to TRBJ1-6; 7 bases match TRBD1. This CDR3 reads CASSATRGSNSPLHF. DNA of the CDR3: TGTGCCAGCAGTGCCACCAGGGGGAGTAATTCACCCCTCCACTTT.